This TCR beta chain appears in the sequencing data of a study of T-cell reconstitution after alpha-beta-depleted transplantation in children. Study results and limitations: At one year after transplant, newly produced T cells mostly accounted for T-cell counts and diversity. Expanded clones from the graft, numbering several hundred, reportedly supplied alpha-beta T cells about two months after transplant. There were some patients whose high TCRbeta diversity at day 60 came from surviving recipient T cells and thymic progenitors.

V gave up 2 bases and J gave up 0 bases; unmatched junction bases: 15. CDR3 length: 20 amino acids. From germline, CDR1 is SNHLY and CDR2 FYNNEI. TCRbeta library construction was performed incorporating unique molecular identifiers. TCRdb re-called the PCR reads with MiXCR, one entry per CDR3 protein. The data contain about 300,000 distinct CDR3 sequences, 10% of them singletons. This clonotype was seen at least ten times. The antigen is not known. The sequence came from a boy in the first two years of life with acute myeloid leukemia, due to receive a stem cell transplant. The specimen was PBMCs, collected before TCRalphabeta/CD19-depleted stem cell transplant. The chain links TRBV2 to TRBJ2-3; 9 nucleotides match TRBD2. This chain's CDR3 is CASSEKERGDLRTSTDTQYF. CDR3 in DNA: TGTGCCAGCAGTGAAAAGGAGCGGGGGGACCTACGTACTAGCACAGATACGCAGTATTTT.